This TCR beta chain emerged from a study of OX40 agonist ivuxolimab in advanced cancers. Study-level results: Compared with CD4+, CD8+ T cells on average had more expanded clones.

As for this clone: The antigen is unknown.

Looked up from germline, CDR1 is MNHNS and CDR2 is SASEGT. The V and J ends lost 6 bases and 1 base respectively, with 14 bases between them. CDR3 length: 15 residues. Sequencing was performed with immunoSEQ multiplex PCR; in TCRdb, only in-frame clones are kept and a portion is missing. The table lists 40,000 to 45,000 clones, 75% to 90% of them singletons, with over 4.5% in the top ten. Material: CD4+ or CD8+ T cells sorted from blood, obtained in a trial of the OX40 agonist ivuxolimab. The genes are TRBV6-1 and TRBJ2-3, with D unclear. The clonotype comes from an adult with an advanced solid tumor such as melanoma, head and neck, liver or kidney cancer. Written as DNA, the CDR3 is TGTGCCAGCAGCGAACAGTGGACGGGCACAGATACGCAGTATTTT. The encoded protein is CASSEQWTGTDTQYF.